Listed below are T cell receptor beta chains from one sample, sequenced in a study of metastatic and nonmetastatic thyroid tumors. Using MiXCR, TCRdb reanalyzed the PCR reads. The data contain fewer than 6,000 clones, 33% of them singletons. Sequenced: adjacent normal tissue. All receptors come from a female donor with papillary thyroid cancer or a benign thyroid nodule (not recorded which). Some clones in this sample may be carry-over from other donors' samples. Each CDR3 is given with its conserved first and last residue. A D gene is named only where the DNA matches it firmly. Not every row has a clone size; where given, it reads once, few, many or a size class.

V,D,size,J,CDR3,DNA
TRBV20-1,TRBD2,NA,TRBJ2-7,CSARDGAGKNEQYF,TGCAGTGCTAGAGATGGAGCGGGAAAGAACGAGCAGTACTTC
TRBV20-1,TRBD1,NA,TRBJ1-1,CSARARGQGSEAFF,TGCAGTGCTAGAGCTCGCGGACAGGGCTCTGAAGCTTTCTTT
TRBV20-1,NA,NA,TRBJ2-1,CSANGVGAYNEQFF,TGCAGTGCTAACGGGGTAGGGGCTTACAATGAGCAGTTCTTC
TRBV6-1,NA,NA,TRBJ1-2,CASRPGTGAMRGYTF,TGTGCCAGCAGGCCTGGCACGGGGGCGATGCGAGGCTACACCTTC
TRBV5-1,NA,NA,TRBJ2-1,CASSPDLGNEQFF,TGCGCCAGCAGCCCGGACTTAGGCAATGAGCAGTTCTTC
TRBV28,NA,few,TRBJ2-7,CASSLQPYEQYF,TGTGCCAGCAGTCTACAGCCCTACGAGCAGTACTTC
TRBV28,NA,NA,TRBJ2-7,CASKLSGFSYEQYF,TGTGCCAGCAAACTCTCCGGGTTCTCCTACGAGCAGTACTTC
TRBV2,TRBD1,NA,TRBJ2-7,CASRMQGAGEQYF,TGTGCCAGCAGGATGCAGGGGGCCGGCGAGCAGTACTTC
TRBV7-3,TRBD2,NA,TRBJ2-3,CASSKLAGFTDTQYF,TGTGCCAGCAGCAAGCTAGCGGGTTTTACAGATACGCAGTATTTT
TRBV27,NA,few,TRBJ2-1,CASTLTPRGYNEQFF,TGTGCCAGCACCCTAACACCAAGGGGTTACAATGAGCAGTTCTTC
TRBV5-1,NA,NA,TRBJ1-6,CASSLESRGSSYNSPLHF,TGCGCCAGCAGCTTGGAGAGTCGGGGGAGCTCCTATAATTCTCCACTCCACTTT
TRBV2,NA,few,TRBJ1-2,CASNQDPARFYGYTF,TGTGCCAGCAATCAGGACCCCGCCAGATTCTATGGCTACACCTTC
TRBV30,TRBD1,NA,TRBJ2-7,CAWGDSTYEQYF,TGTGCCTGGGGGGACAGTACCTACGAGCAGTACTTC
TRBV6-1,TRBD1,NA,TRBJ1-1,CAPRGAGGKNTEAFF,TGTGCGCCGCGAGGGGCAGGGGGCAAAAACACTGAAGCTTTCTTT
TRBV7-8,NA,NA,TRBJ2-7,CAMSFYGPDEQYF,TGTGCCATGAGCTTCTACGGGCCCGACGAGCAGTACTTC
TRBV2,NA,NA,TRBJ2-5,CASSGSQGGETQYF,TGTGCCAGCAGTGGATCTCAGGGTGGGGAGACCCAGTACTTC
TRBV7-6,TRBD1,NA,TRBJ1-5,CASSSGGLRDRDSNQPQHF,TGTGCCAGCAGCAGCGGAGGCCTCCGGGACAGGGATAGCAATCAGCCCCAGCATTTT
TRBV4-2,TRBD2,medium-sized,TRBJ2-7,CASSQVEAGGREQYF,TGTGCCAGCAGCCAAGTGGAGGCGGGGGGGCGGGAGCAGTACTTC
TRBV12-3/TRBV12-4,NA,NA,TRBJ2-7,CASSTSKGYEQYF,TGTGCCAGCAGTACCTCAAAGGGCTACGAGCAGTACTTC
TRBV6-1,TRBD1,few,TRBJ1-2,CASSEAYRGGYTF,TGTGCCAGCAGTGAAGCCTACAGGGGTGGCTACACCTTC
TRBV2,TRBD1,NA,TRBJ1-2,CASSRDSNYGYTF,TGTGCCAGCAGTCGGGACAGTAACTATGGCTACACCTTC
TRBV20-1,TRBD1,NA,TRBJ2-7,CSAREGTGNSYEQYF,TGCAGTGCTAGAGAGGGGACAGGTAACTCCTACGAGCAGTACTTC
TRBV6-2/TRBV6-3,TRBD1,few,TRBJ2-3,CASSHGTGGSSDTQYF,TGTGCCAGCAGTCACGGGACAGGGGGCAGCTCAGATACGCAGTATTTT
TRBV6-1,NA,many,TRBJ1-2,CATGLAYGYTF,TGTGCCACGGGACTGGCCTATGGCTACACCTTC
TRBV6-5,NA,large,TRBJ2-7,CASSYGGTRDEQYF,TGTGCCAGCAGTTACGGGGGAACTCGAGACGAGCAGTACTTC
TRBV27,TRBD1,large,TRBJ1-1,CASSWTGDTEAFF,TGTGCCAGCAGTTGGACAGGGGACACTGAAGCTTTCTTT
TRBV11-2,TRBD2,NA,TRBJ2-7,CASSETSGRALTEQYF,TGTGCCAGCAGTGAGACTAGCGGGAGGGCCCTTACCGAGCAGTACTTC
TRBV6-1,NA,NA,TRBJ1-6,CASSRNSPLHF,TGTGCCAGCAGTCGGAATTCACCCCTCCACTTT
TRBV20-1,NA,NA,TRBJ1-2,CSARAGIANYGYTF,TGCAGTGCTAGAGCAGGAATAGCTAACTATGGCTACACCTTC
TRBV6-5,NA,NA,TRBJ1-1,CASSYGRGGRTEAFF,TGTGCCAGCAGCTATGGACGGGGGGGACGAACTGAAGCTTTCTTT
TRBV6-1,TRBD1,NA,TRBJ2-7,CASSIQPPGQLTYEQYF,TGTGCCAGCAGTATACAGCCCCCGGGACAGCTGACCTACGAGCAGTACTTC
TRBV2,NA,NA,TRBJ2-2,CASSGIGRGTGELFF,TGTGCCAGCAGTGGAATTGGCCGGGGCACCGGGGAGCTGTTTTTT
TRBV6-1,NA,NA,TRBJ2-7,CASTARMTVASYEQYF,TGTGCCAGCACTGCCCGGATGACAGTAGCCTCCTACGAGCAGTACTTC
TRBV5-1,NA,NA,TRBJ2-2,CASRSTANTGELFF,TGCGCCAGCAGGAGCACAGCGAACACCGGGGAGCTGTTTTTT
TRBV27,NA,few,TRBJ1-2,CASSLHPNYGYTF,TGTGCCAGCAGTTTACACCCCAACTATGGCTACACCTTC
TRBV11-2,NA,NA,TRBJ2-7,CASSLDSSTPEQYF,TGTGCCAGCAGCTTGGACTCGTCCACGCCTGAGCAGTACTTC
TRBV20-1,NA,NA,TRBJ2-1,CSASGTVLGGDYNEQFF,TGCAGTGCTAGCGGGACAGTATTAGGCGGGGACTACAATGAGCAGTTCTTC
TRBV11-2,NA,NA,TRBJ2-3,CASSPSRGAADTQYF,TGTGCCAGCAGCCCCAGTAGGGGGGCCGCAGATACGCAGTATTTT
TRBV30,TRBD1,once,TRBJ1-1,CAWSRGQNTEAFF,TGTGCCTGGAGCAGGGGGCAGAACACTGAAGCTTTCTTT
TRBV6-1,NA,large,TRBJ1-5,CASKFGGLGNQPQHF,TGTGCCAGCAAATTTGGGGGGTTAGGCAATCAGCCCCAGCATTTT
TRBV2,TRBD1,few,TRBJ2-7,CASSERAGQGNEQYF,TGTGCCAGCAGTGAGAGGGCGGGACAGGGTAACGAGCAGTACTTC
TRBV3-1,NA,NA,TRBJ2-7,CASSQAAYEQYF,TGTGCCAGCAGCCAAGCGGCCTACGAGCAGTACTTC
TRBV19,NA,NA,TRBJ1-5,CASSIGGGNSQPQHF,TGTGCCAGTAGTATAGGCGGGGGGAATAGTCAGCCCCAGCATTTT
TRBV5-1,TRBD2,NA,TRBJ2-7,CASSLRGGVYEQYF,TGCGCCAGCAGCTTGCGGGGGGGAGTTTACGAGCAGTACTTC
TRBV4-1,NA,NA,TRBJ1-2,CASSQIPTGLYGYPF,TGCGCCAGCAGCCAAATTCCCACAGGGTTGTATGGCTACCCCTTC
TRBV6-5,NA,NA,TRBJ1-2,CASSYARTPNYGYTF,TGTGCCAGCAGTTACGCACGGACACCGAACTATGGCTACACCTTC
TRBV5-1,NA,few,TRBJ2-2,CASSLKPTGELFF,TGCGCCAGCAGCTTGAAGCCGACCGGGGAGCTGTTTTTT
TRBV27,NA,large,TRBJ2-2,CASSFLENTGELFF,TGTGCCAGCAGTTTCCTGGAGAACACCGGGGAGCTGTTTTTT
TRBV30,NA,NA,TRBJ1-2,CAWSVGLTYGYTF,TGTGCCTGGAGTGTAGGACTCACCTATGGCTACACCTTC
TRBV20-1,TRBD2,NA,TRBJ2-7,CSAPGTSSGYEQYF,TGCAGTGCTCCCGGGACTAGCTCGGGCTACGAGCAGTACTTC
TRBV5-8,NA,NA,TRBJ1-6,CASSGGMYTPLHF,TGTGCCAGTTCGGGGGGAATGTACACACCCCTCCACTTT
TRBV6-1,TRBD1,few,TRBJ2-7,CAIQTGDLPPYEQYF,TGTGCCATACAAACAGGGGACCTCCCTCCCTACGAGCAGTACTTC
TRBV28,NA,few,TRBJ2-5,CASSLFSLGGTQYF,TGTGCCAGCAGTTTATTCTCTCTCGGGGGGACCCAGTACTTC
TRBV19,TRBD1,NA,TRBJ1-1,CASSMTGVSNTEAFF,TGTGCCAGTAGTATGACAGGGGTCTCGAACACTGAAGCTTTCTTT
TRBV5-1,TRBD1,NA,TRBJ2-7,CASSSGTGDYEQYF,TGCGCCAGCAGCTCCGGGACAGGGGACTACGAGCAGTACTTC
TRBV9,NA,NA,TRBJ2-2,CASSQGTRLITGELFF,TGTGCCAGCAGCCAAGGGACAAGGTTAATCACCGGGGAGCTGTTTTTT
TRBV5-8,TRBD1,NA,TRBJ1-5,CASSPGQASNQPQHF,TGTGCCAGCAGCCCGGGACAGGCTAGCAATCAGCCCCAGCATTTT
TRBV5-4,NA,few,TRBJ2-1,CASSLDLAGINEQFF,TGTGCCAGCAGCTTGGATTTGGCAGGCATCAATGAGCAGTTCTTC